This TCR beta chain was found in a study of blood T cell repertoires in COVID-19. For the study at large: Acute-phase and convalescent COVID-19 samples originated in the United States, Italy and Spain. Nucleic acid was either cDNA or gDNA, and it came from T cells, B-cell-depleted T cells, or PBMCs.

V was pared by 6 bases and J by 5 bases, with 17 bases between. This CDR3 contains 14 residues. Per germline, CDR1 SGHRS and CDR2 YFSETQ. This clone was recorded at least ten times. Original methodology: Nucleated cell number was recorded as an estimate derived from reference gene primer amplification. Clones were read by immunoSEQ multiplex PCR, and TCRdb kept only the in-frame ones, dropping some. V and J calls and clone size come straight from that table; D and trimming were deduced from the DNA. The sample contains 150,000 to 200,000 clones, under 80% of which appear only once. Sequencing was performed on peripheral blood. This TCR was sampled from a man aged 50-60 years who had recovered from COVID-19. The gene calls are TRBV5-1 and TRBJ2-5, with D hard to call. The CDR3 DNA reads as TGCGCCAGCAAACTTAGCTTCAAGAGGGAGACCCAGTACTTC. Translated, it gives CASKLSFKRETQYF.